This TCR beta chain was found in a study of blood T cells in healthy people across ages. Alongside a J-beta primer mix, a sample-barcoded 5' primer served in a second PCR lasting about 7 to 11 cycles. TCRdb re-called the 5' RACE reads with MiXCR, one entry per CDR3 protein. The repertoire includes about 2 million distinct CDR3 sequences, roughly 52% of them detected once, and more than 2% sits in the top ten. The donors, healthy Caucasians from Russia, were aged 6 to 90. Germline trimming cut 8 bases from V and 3 bases from J; bases unmatched to any gene: 9. CDR3 length equals 15 residues. CDR1 and CDR2 (germline): SEHNR, FQNEAQ (reference sequence).

This sequence joins TRBV7-9 and TRBJ1-1; the match to TRBD1 covers 10 bases. Sequencing was performed on blood. This TCR came from a woman in her 40s in good health. CDR3 DNA: TGTGCCAGCCGCGCTACCGGGACAGGGGACACTGAAGCTTTCTTT. Amino acid sequence: CASRATGTGDTEAFF.